This T cell receptor beta chain is drawn from a study of blood T cell repertoires in COVID-19 (dated by TCRdb to 2018 to 2021). In the study overall: The collaborator samples originated in the United States, Italy and Spain and spanned the acute and convalescent phases of COVID-19. Samples were obtained from the ongoing ImmuneRACE study (first 160 participants) and from about 1,300 subjects provided by 6 global collaborators. A freely available public database, intended as a resource for researchers studying the immune response to SARS-CoV-2, is where the repertoires were released. The prospective study material was composed of cDNA or gDNA derived from T cells, B-cell-depleted T cells, or PBMCs. The sample metadata nearly always contained a de-identified subject ID, COVID-19 status, age in years and sex. Where HLA class I and class II types were available, the types were taken from metadata supplied by the sample provider, not from assay-based typing. Deeply sampled blood TCRbeta repertoires from subjects exposed to, actively infected with, or recovered from COVID-19 were included in the dataset.

Collaborating institutions collected whole blood in K2EDTA tubes following their own protocols. For TCRbeta analysis, collaborators shipped samples in one of three forms: frozen whole blood, isolated PBMCs, or DNA extracted from either of those sample types. For CDR1 and CDR2, the germline V gene (reference sequence) lists GTSNPN and SVGIG. Trimming removed 7 bases from V and 0 bases from J, leaving 7 bases between the germline ends. The CDR3 spans 13 residues, from the cysteine through the phenylalanine. This entry keeps only the CDR3 DNA: 39 bases, framed from base 1. As for this clone: No cognate antigen has been identified for it. The record has no base qualities; no much larger clone is one base away.

The research as a whole found: The amount of clinical and demographic metadata varied by source and participant and was provided uncurated.

TCRbeta CDR3 regions were amplified from genomic DNA by means of the immunoSEQ Assay, a bias-controlled multiplex PCR. Turning to the authors' computational methods: The number of nucleated cells in each sample was estimated by amplification of reference gene primers within the assay. To quantify the absolute abundance of each unique TCRbeta CDR3 rearrangement, sequence reads were collapsed and filtered. For each sample, productive Simpson clonality was calculated by taking the square root of Simpson's diversity index across productive rearrangements. In its TCRdb copy, this immuneACCESS table keeps in-frame sequences only and misses some clones. Where compared with another copy, unresolved V genes explain less than half of these, and the others have no known cause. The V and J calls and clone size were taken over from that table, and D and trimming were inferred from the DNA. A total of some 93,000 clones appear in this sample, approximately 86% of them only once. The ten biggest clones cover roughly 20% of the sample.

Specimen: peripheral blood. The receptor was isolated from a woman older than 75 with acute or convalescent COVID-19. The chain links TRBV30 with TRBJ1-6, with the D gene not clear enough to name. In nucleotide form, the sequence is TGTGCCTCCTCCGGCTCCTATAATTCACCCCTCCACTTT. It is translated as CASSGSYNSPLHF.